The 19 T cell receptor beta chains in this list originate from one sample, sequenced in a study of cytomegalovirus exposure and HLA in healthy donors. The PCR contained 60 Vbeta and 13 Jbeta primers. TCRdb keeps only in-frame clones here, not all; method: immunoSEQ multiplex PCR. Of approximately 190,000 clones listed, about 84% were seen once; the top ten hold around 14%. The sequencing sample was made of PBMCs. The receptors come from a woman between 25 and 40 years old in good health and CMV-seropositive.

The chain recombines TRBV7-2 with TRBJ1-2, with 7 bases that match TRBD1. The length of the CDR3 is 16 residues. Losses at the gene ends were 1 base for V and 3 bases for J; bases not matched to a gene: 8. Germline values: CDR1 SGHTA, CDR2 FQGNSA. The CDR3 DNA is TGTGCCAGCAGCTTAGTTGGACAGGTCTCCCACTATGGCTACACCTTC. It encodes CASSLVGQVSHYGYTF.

This clone was seen more than once but under ten times. This CDR3 reads CASSQLAGQGAIDTQYF. In nucleotides, the CDR3 is TGCGCCAGCAGCCAACTAGCCGGACAGGGGGCTATAGATACGCAGTATTTT. The V call is TRBV4-1, the J call TRBJ2-3, with TRBD1 matching 11 bases. Looked up from germline, CDR1 is MGHRA and CDR2 is YSYEKL. V lost 2 bases, J lost 5 bases, and 9 bases stayed unmatched. CDR3 length: 17 residues.

The chain recombines TRBV9 with TRBJ2-3, with D uncertain. V was trimmed by 7 bases and J by 8 bases, leaving 14 bases between them. CDR3 length: 12 residues. Germline V gene sequence: CDR1 SGDLS, CDR2 YYNGEE. CDR3 sequence: CASSYPGGTQYF. CDR3 nucleotides: TGTGCCAGCTCGTACCCGGGTGGTACGCAGTATTTT.

The V gene is TRBV7-2, the J gene TRBJ2-7, with D possibly being TRBD2 (6 bases). This CDR3 region has 16 residues. The germline V gene has CDR1 SGHTA and CDR2 FQGNSA. V shed 4 bases and J shed 2 bases, with 18 bases lying between them. CDR3 amino acids: CASSSAGRGPTYEQYF. The CDR3 DNA sequence: TGTGCCAGCAGCTCCGCGGGACGGGGTCCTACCTACGAGCAGTACTTC. Together with reference TRBV7-2 and TRBJ2-7, the CDR3 gives the full variable domain: GAGVSQSPSNKVTEKGKDVELRCDPISGHTALYWYRQSLGQGLEFLIYFQGNSAPDKSGLPSDRFSAERTGGSVSTLTIQRTQQEDSAVYLCASSSAGRGPTYEQYFGPGTRLTVT.

DNA for the CDR3: TGCGCCAGCAGCTTGCAGGGGGCGACCGCAAATTCACCCCTCCACTTT. As protein: CASSLQGATANSPLHF. The rearrangement joins TRBV5-1 to TRBJ1-6; 8 nucleotides align to TRBD1. The CDR3 covers 16 residues. V dropped 1 base and J dropped 7; count of bases not matched to a gene: 7. Germline loops: CDR1 SGHRS, CDR2 YFSETQ.

In its sample, this clone was seen once. This sequence joins TRBV19 and TRBJ2-1, with 7 bases lining up with TRBD1. With 3 bases clipped from V and 5 bases from J, the junction kept 4 bases outside the gene matches. The germline V gene encodes CDR1 LNHDA and CDR2 SQIVND (reference sequence). The CDR3 sequence is 14 residues long. CDR3 DNA sequence: TGTGCCAGTAGTATCGTAGGGGGCAACAATGAGCAGTTCTTC. Protein sequence: CASSIVGGNNEQFF.

The J gene is TRBJ2-4, the V gene TRBV5-1, with D tentatively TRBD1 (6 bases). The CDR3 sequence is 14 residues long. Germline assignment: CDR1 SGHRS and CDR2 YFSETQ. V was clipped by 0 bases and J by 4 bases, with 8 bases between them. The CDR3 region has the DNA TGCGCCAGCAGCTTGGAACAGGGAAAAAACATTCAGTACTTC. Translated: CASSLEQGKNIQYF.

The chain has TRBV9 and TRBJ1-3; D remains ambiguous. Germline lookup yields CDR1 SGDLS and CDR2 YYNGEE. The germline V and J ends were trimmed by 0 bases and 0 bases, with 7 bases remaining between them. This CDR3 spans 15 amino acids. The CDR3 nucleotides are TGTGCCAGCAGCGTAGGGCTTCTCTCTGGAAACACCATATATTTT. Residues: CASSVGLLSGNTIYF.

The gene calls are TRBV11-2 and TRBJ2-5; no reliable D call. Trimming left V 0 bases short and J 3 bases short, with 8 bases between. CDR3 size: 14 residues. CDR1 SGHAT and CDR2 FQNNGV come from the germline V gene. In nucleotides, the CDR3 is TGTGCCAGCAGCTTAGATCGAGAGGAAGAGACCCAGTACTTC. It codes for CASSLDREEETQYF.

This chain links TRBV6-1 with TRBJ2-3; 9 nucleotides match TRBD2. CDR3 length: 14 residues. Germline loops: CDR1 MNHNS, CDR2 SASEGT. V gave up 1 base and J gave up 7 bases; unmatched junction bases: 3. CDR3 protein: CASSEELAGNTQYF. The CDR3 DNA follows: TGTGCCAGCAGTGAAGAGCTAGCGGGAAATACGCAGTATTTT.

The table lists this clone with a count of one. The J gene is TRBJ1-5, the V gene TRBV28, with D possibly being TRBD1 (5 bases). This CDR3 is 15 amino acids long. Germline V lookup: CDR1 MDHEN, CDR2 SYDVKM. Trimming left V 8 bases short and J 5 bases short, with 19 bases between. The CDR3 loop reads CASRKAGGADQPQHF. In nucleotides, the CDR3 is TGTGCCAGCCGGAAGGCAGGAGGGGCAGATCAGCCCCAGCATTTT.

The V gene is TRBV11-2, the J gene TRBJ2-3; 8 bases fit TRBD2. This CDR3 has 15 residues. Per the germline V gene, CDR1 is SGHAT and CDR2 is FQNNGV. J lost 2 bases, V lost 2 bases, and 3 bases had no gene match. CDR3 in DNA: TGTGCCAGCAGCTTAAGCGGGAGCGTCACAGATACGCAGTATTTT. It yields the protein CASSLSGSVTDTQYF.

The chain combines TRBV27 with TRBJ1-6; D is unclear. Germline CDR1 and CDR2: MNHEY and SMNVEV (reference sequence). This CDR3 is 15 amino acids long. Trimming took off 6 bases at V and 5 bases at J, with 14 bases between the two ends. CDR3 in DNA: TGTGCCAGCAGGGCGACCGGACTGAATAATTCACCCCTCCACTTT. It codes for CASRATGLNNSPLHF.

V is TRBV10-3 and J is TRBJ2-1, with 7 bases that match TRBD2. Germline trimming cut 7 bases from V and 5 bases from J; bases unmatched to any gene: 5. This CDR3 is 13 amino acids long. The germline CDR1 and CDR2 sequences are ENHRY and SYGVKD. The CDR3 DNA is TGTGCCATCAAGCGGGAAGTCGACAATGAGCAGTTCTTC. This gives the protein CAIKREVDNEQFF.

Concerning this clone: A much larger clone differs by one base, so this may be a read error. The rearrangement links TRBV7-8 to TRBJ1-1, with TRBD1 identical over 9 bases. The ends lost 3 bases at V and 1 base at J; junction bases unmatched: 0. The CDR3 is made up of 14 amino acids. The germline V gene has CDR1 SGHVS and CDR2 FQNEAQ. In DNA form, the CDR3 reads TGTGCCAGCAGCTTGGGACAGGGGAACACTGAAGCTTTCTTT. Amino acids: CASSLGQGNTEAFF.

The rearrangement joins TRBV10-3 to TRBJ2-3; D is undetermined. The CDR3 is 14 residues long. V was cut by 2 bases and J by 0 bases, with 6 bases left in between. Germline CDR1 and CDR2: ENHRY and SYGVKD. The CDR3 DNA follows: TGTGCCATCAGTGAGAGAGCAAGCACAGATACGCAGTATTTT. Encoded protein: CAISERASTDTQYF.

The chain couples TRBV7-2 to TRBJ2-1, with D unresolved. The germline gives CDR1 SGHTA, CDR2 FQGNSA. Trimming shortened V by 1 base and J by 9 bases, and 7 bases separated the two germline ends. The CDR3 is 12 amino acids. The CDR3 region is CASSLGASEQFF. The CDR3 region has the DNA TGTGCCAGCAGCTTAGGAGCGAGTGAGCAGTTCTTC.

This chain links TRBV5-6 with TRBJ2-7; 9 nucleotides align to TRBD1. CDR1 is SGHDT and CDR2 is YYEEEE in the germline V gene. The V and J ends lost 3 bases and 4 bases, in that order; junction bases with no gene match: 8. CDR3 length: 15 amino acids. CDR3 sequence: CASSSQGALLYEQYF. The CDR3 DNA sequence: TGTGCCAGCAGCTCACAGGGGGCCCTCCTATACGAGCAGTACTTC.

This sequence joins TRBV10-1 and TRBJ2-3; TRBD1 agrees at 7 bases. V shed 8 bases, J shed 3 bases, and the junction held 8 bases outside the gene matches. Per germline, CDR1 WNHNN and CDR2 SYGVQD (reference sequence). The CDR3 is made up of 14 amino acids. This CDR3 is CASSTGIGTDTQYF. In nucleotides, the CDR3 is TGCGCCAGCTCGACAGGGATAGGTACAGATACGCAGTATTTT.